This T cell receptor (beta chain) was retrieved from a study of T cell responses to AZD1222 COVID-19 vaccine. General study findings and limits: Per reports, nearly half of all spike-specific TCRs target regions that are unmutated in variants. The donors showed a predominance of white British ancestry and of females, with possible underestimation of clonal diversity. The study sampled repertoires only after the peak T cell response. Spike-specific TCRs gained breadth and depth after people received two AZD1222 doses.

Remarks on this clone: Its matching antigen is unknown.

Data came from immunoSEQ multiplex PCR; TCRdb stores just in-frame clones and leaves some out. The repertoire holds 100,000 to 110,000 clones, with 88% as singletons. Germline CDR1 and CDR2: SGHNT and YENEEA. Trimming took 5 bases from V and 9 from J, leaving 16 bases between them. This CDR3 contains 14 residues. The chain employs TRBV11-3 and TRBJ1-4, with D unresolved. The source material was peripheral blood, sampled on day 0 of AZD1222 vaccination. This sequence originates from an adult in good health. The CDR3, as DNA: TGTGCCAGCAGCCACCAGGAGGAGGGCAAAAAACTGTTTTTT. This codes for CASSHQEEGKKLFF.